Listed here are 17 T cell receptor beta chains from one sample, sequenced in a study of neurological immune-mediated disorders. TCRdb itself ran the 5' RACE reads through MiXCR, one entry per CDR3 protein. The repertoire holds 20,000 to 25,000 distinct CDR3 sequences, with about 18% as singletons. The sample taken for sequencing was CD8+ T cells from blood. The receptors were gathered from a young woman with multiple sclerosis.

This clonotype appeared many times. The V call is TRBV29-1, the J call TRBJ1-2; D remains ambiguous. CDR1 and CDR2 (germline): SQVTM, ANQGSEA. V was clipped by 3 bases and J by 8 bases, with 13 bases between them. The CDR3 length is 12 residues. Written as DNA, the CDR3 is TGCAGCGTTGATCGAGTTACGCGCGGCTACACCTTC. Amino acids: CSVDRVTRGYTF. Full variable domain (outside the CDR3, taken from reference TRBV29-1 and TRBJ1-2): SAVISQKPSRDICQRGTSLTIQCQVDSQVTMMFWYRQQPGQSLTLIATANQGSEATYESGFVIDKFPISRPNLTFSTLTVSNMSPEDSSIYLCSVDRVTRGYTFGSGTRLTVV.

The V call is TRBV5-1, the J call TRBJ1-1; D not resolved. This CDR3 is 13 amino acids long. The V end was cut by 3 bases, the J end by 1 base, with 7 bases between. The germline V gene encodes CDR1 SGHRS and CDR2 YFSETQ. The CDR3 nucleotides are TGCGCCAGCAGCTCTACCTCGAACACTGAAGCTTTCTTT. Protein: CASSSTSNTEAFF. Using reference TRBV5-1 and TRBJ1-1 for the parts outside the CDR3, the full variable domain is KAGVTQTPRYLIKTRGQQVTLSCSPISGHRSVSWYQQTPGQGLQFLFEYFSETQRNKGNFPGRFSGRQFSNSRSEMNVSTLELGDSALYLCASSSTSNTEAFFGQGTRLTVV.

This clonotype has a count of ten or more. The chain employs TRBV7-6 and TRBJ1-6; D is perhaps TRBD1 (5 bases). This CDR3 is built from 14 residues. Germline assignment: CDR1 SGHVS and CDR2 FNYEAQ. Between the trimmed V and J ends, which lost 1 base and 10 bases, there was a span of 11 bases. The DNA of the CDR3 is TGTGCCAGCAGCTTAGGTGGCAGGGAATCACCCCTCCACTTT. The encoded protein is CASSLGGRESPLHF. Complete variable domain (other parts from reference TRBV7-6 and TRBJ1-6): GAGVSQSPRYKVTKRGQDVALRCDPISGHVSLYWYRQALGQGPEFLTYFNYEAQQDKSGLPNDRFSAERPEGSISTLTIQRTEQRDSAMYRCASSLGGRESPLHFGNGTRLTVT.

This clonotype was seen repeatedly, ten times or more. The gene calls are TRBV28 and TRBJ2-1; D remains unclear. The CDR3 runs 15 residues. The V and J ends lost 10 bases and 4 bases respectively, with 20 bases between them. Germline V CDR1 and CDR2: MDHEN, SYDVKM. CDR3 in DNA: TGTGCCACCCAACCGGCAGGCTATCGATACAATGAGCAGTTCTTC. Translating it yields CATQPAGYRYNEQFF.

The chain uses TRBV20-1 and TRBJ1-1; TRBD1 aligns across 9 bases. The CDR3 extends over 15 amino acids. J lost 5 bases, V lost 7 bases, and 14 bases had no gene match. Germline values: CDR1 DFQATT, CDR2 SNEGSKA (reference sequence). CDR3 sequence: CSGTTDRGIWTEAFF. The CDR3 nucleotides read TGCAGTGGCACGACGGACAGGGGAATTTGGACTGAAGCTTTCTTT.

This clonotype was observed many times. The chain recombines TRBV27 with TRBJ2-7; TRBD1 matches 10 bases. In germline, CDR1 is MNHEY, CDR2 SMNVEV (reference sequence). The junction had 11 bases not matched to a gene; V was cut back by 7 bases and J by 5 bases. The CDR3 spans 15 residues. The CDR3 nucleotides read TGTGCCAGCAAAGTCGACGGGACAGGGGACCACGAGCAGTACTTC. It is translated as CASKVDGTGDHEQYF.

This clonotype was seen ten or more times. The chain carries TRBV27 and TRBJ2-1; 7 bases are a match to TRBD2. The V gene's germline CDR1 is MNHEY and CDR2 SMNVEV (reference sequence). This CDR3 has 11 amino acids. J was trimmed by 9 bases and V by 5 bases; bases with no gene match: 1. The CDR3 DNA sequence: TGTGCCAGCAGTACGGGAGGTGAGCAGTTCTTC. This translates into CASSTGGEQFF.

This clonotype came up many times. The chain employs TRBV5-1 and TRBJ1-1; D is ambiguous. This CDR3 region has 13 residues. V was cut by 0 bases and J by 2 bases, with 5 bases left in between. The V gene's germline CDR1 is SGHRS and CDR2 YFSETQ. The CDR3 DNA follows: TGCGCCAGCAGCTTGGACCCCAACACTGAAGCTTTCTTT. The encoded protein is CASSLDPNTEAFF.

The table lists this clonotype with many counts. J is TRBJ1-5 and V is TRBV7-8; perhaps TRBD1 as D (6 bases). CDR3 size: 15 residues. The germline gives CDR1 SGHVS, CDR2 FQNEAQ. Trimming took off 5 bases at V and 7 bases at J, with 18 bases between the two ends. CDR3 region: CASSQIQGLGQPQHF. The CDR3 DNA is TGTGCCAGCAGCCAGATACAGGGTCTTGGGCAGCCCCAGCATTTT. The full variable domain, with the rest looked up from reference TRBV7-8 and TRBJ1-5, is GAGVSQSPRYKVAKRGQDVALRCDPISGHVSLFWYQQALGQGPEFLTYFQNEAQLDKSGLPSDRFFAERPEGSVSTLKIQRTQQEDSAVYLCASSQIQGLGQPQHFGDGTRLSIL.

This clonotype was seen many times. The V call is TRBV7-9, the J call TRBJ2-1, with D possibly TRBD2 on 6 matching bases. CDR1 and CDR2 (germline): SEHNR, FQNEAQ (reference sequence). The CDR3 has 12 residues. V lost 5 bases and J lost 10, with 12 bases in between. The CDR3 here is CASSQLGREQFF. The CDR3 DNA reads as TGTGCCAGCAGCCAACTTGGGAGGGAGCAGTTCTTC.

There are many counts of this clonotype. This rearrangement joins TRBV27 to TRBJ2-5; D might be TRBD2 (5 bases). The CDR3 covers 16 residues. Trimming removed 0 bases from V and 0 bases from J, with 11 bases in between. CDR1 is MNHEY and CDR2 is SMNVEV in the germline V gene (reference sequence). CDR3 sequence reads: CASSLSPAEYQETQYF. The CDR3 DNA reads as TGTGCCAGCAGTTTATCACCAGCGGAGTACCAAGAGACCCAGTACTTC.

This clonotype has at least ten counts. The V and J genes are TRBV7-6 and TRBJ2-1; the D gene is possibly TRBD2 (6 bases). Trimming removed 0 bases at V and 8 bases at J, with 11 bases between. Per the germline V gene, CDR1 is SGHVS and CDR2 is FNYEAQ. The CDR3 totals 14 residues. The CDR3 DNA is TGTGCCAGCAGCTTAGCGGCGGGGACTGATGAGCAGTTCTTC. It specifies CASSLAAGTDEQFF. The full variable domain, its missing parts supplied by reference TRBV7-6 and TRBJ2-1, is GAGVSQSPRYKVTKRGQDVALRCDPISGHVSLYWYRQALGQGPEFLTYFNYEAQQDKSGLPNDRFSAERPEGSISTLTIQRTEQRDSAMYRCASSLAAGTDEQFFGPGTRLTVL.

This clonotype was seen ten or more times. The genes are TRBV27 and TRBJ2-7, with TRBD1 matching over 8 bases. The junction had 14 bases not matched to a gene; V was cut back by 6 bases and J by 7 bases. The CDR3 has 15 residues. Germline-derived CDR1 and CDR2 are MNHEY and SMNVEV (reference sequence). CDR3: CASSPDGRGRLEQYF. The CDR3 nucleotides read TGTGCCAGCAGCCCCGACGGCAGGGGGCGCTTAGAGCAGTACTTC.

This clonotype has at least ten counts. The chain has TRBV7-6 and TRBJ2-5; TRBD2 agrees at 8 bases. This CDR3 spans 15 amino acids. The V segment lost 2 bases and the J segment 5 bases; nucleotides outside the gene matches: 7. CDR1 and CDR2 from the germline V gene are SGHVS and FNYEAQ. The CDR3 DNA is TGTGCCAGCAGCTTATATGAGCGGGAGAGGGAGACCCAGTACTTC. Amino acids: CASSLYERERETQYF. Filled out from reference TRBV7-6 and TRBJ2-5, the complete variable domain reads GAGVSQSPRYKVTKRGQDVALRCDPISGHVSLYWYRQALGQGPEFLTYFNYEAQQDKSGLPNDRFSAERPEGSISTLTIQRTEQRDSAMYRCASSLYERERETQYFGPGTRLLVL.

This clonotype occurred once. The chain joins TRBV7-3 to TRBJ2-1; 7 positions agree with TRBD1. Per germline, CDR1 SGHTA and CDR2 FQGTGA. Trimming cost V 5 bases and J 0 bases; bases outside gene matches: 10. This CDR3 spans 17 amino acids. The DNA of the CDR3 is TGTGCCAGCAGCGTAGTCGGGACAGCCAGCTCCTACAATGAGCAGTTCTTC. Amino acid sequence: CASSVVGTASSYNEQFF. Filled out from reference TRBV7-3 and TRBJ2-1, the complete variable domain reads GAGVSQTPSNKVTEKGKYVELRCDPISGHTALYWYRQSLGQGPEFLIYFQGTGAADDSGLPNDRFFAVRPEGSVSTLKIQRTERGDSAVYLCASSVVGTASSYNEQFFGPGTRLTVL.

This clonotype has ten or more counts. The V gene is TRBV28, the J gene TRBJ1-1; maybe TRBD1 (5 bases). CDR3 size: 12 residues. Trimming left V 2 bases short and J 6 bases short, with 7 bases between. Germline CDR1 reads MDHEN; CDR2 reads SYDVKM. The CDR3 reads CASSLMGAEAFF. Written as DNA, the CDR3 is TGTGCCAGCAGTTTAATGGGGGCTGAAGCTTTCTTT.

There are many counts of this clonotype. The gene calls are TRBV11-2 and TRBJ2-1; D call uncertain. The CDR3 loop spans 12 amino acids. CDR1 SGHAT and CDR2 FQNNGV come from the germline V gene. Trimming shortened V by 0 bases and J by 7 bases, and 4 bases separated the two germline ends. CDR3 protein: CASSLERNEQFF. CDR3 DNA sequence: TGTGCCAGCAGCTTAGAAAGGAATGAGCAGTTCTTC. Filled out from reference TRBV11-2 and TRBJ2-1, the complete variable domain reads EAGVAQSPRYKIIEKRQSVAFWCNPISGHATLYWYQQILGQGPKLLIQFQNNGVVDDSQLPKDRFSAERLKGVDSTLKIQPAKLEDSAVYLCASSLERNEQFFGPGTRLTVL.